This TCR beta chain was recovered during a study of post-analysis software for immune sequencing data (dated by TCRdb to between 2014 and 2017). Concerning the study at large: Disease courses on record covered relapsing-remitting, secondary progressive and progressive-relapsing multiple sclerosis, though some patients had no subtype annotation. The patient repertoires were compared against fewer than twelve previously published healthy control repertoires obtained from donors aged roughly 6 to 26 years. A subset of samples was prepared in parallel using single-end sample barcoding, then pooled and co-amplified after Illumina adapter ligation. What the study reported, not specific to this receptor: Significantly higher frequencies in patients than in controls were found for roughly five TRBV segments, including TRBV5-6, TRBV5-1 and TRBV20-1. Multiple sclerosis patients had significantly lower normalized Chao1 diversity than controls, a result that suggests substantial peripheral T-cell clonal expansion. Strong co-clustering of samples prepared in the same batch was shown by direct clustering with F measure, prompting a batch-effect correction. The control group was slightly older than the multiple sclerosis patient group.

According to the germline V gene (reference sequence), CDR1 reads SGHKS and CDR2 reads YYEKEE. V loses 2 bases, J loses 0 bases, and the germline ends lie 12 bases apart. The CDR3, from cysteine to phenylalanine, totals 16 residues. The kept DNA is CDR3 alone, 48 bases in frame from the first base. To note about this clonotype: Its antigen is not yet known. No qualities accompany the bases; no much larger clone lies one base away.

To demonstrate the VDJtools post-analysis software, the study profiled TCR beta repertoires from the peripheral blood of 13 young patients with multiple sclerosis. The multiple sclerosis patients were children and adolescents ranging in age from roughly 6 to 15 years. Library prep was done by PCR. The listed sequencing device is Illumina HiSeq 2500. To reduce PCR and sequencing biases, unique molecular identifiers were incorporated into the TCR beta cDNA libraries. Every 1 to 10 million input T cells yielded approximately 500,000 cDNA molecules, meaning each molecule approximated one T cell. Patient libraries were prepared and sequenced with the same protocol used for the earlier healthy control dataset. Within a given batch, samples were prepared together, multiplexed and sequenced on the same HiSeq lane. The authors' pipeline ran thus. Raw barcoded reads were processed with MIGEC, discarding single-read molecular identifier groups before consensus assembly and CDR3 extraction. Clonotype tables were post-analysed with VDJtools, and diversity was normalized by down-sampling all datasets to the smallest sample size. In repertoire overlap clustering, CDR3 amino acid sequences, but not nucleotide sequences, were matched to correct batch-related cross-sample contamination. In-frame beta chains were kept once TCRdb had trimmed the public reads at Q25 with fastp and called clones with MiXCR. Records with the same CDR3 protein are collapsed into one entry carrying the most frequent genes and DNA. The V and J calls follow TCRdb's processing rather than the paper's. The table for this sample lists hundreds of thousands of distinct CDR3 sequences; around 44% of them were counted only once. Jointly, the top ten make up more than 1.5% of the sample.

This TCR derives from a girl aged 10 to 17 with multiple sclerosis. The chain couples TRBV5-5 to TRBJ2-1; the D gene lacks a confident call. Sequenced input: blood. The bases read TGTGCCAGCAGCTTCCCAGGACCAGGCTCCTACAATGAGCAGTTCTTC. This is translated as CASSFPGPGSYNEQFF.